The clone carrying this TCR beta chain has a count of ten or more. Its antigen is currently unknown. cDNA molecules, individually, were tagged with unique molecular identifiers. Each CDR3 protein is one row after TCRdb ran MiXCR on the 5' RACE reads. The data contain tens of thousands of distinct CDR3 sequences, approximately 6.3% of them singletons. The sample comes from a study of early T cells in non-severe SARS-CoV-2 infection. Background on the study: RNA in bulk from unsorted whole blood was sequenced, and chains were unpaired.

Study-wide points: Sequences matched to VDJdb favored anti-spike CD8 responses, while private and CD4 specificities were missed.

This receptor was obtained from an adult who was a healthcare worker with PCR-confirmed SARS-CoV-2 infection or an uninfected control (not recorded which). The sequenced material came from whole blood.

CDR3 nucleotides: TGCGCCAGCAGCCACTCTGTGACGCCCCCATACGAGCAGTACTTC. This sequence encodes CASSHSVTPPYEQYF. The chain combines TRBV4-1 with TRBJ2-7; D is ambiguous. This CDR3 region has 15 residues. Germline values: CDR1 MGHRA, CDR2 YSYEKL. V was trimmed by 3 bases and J by 4 bases, leaving 16 bases between them.